Below are 5 T cell receptor beta chains sequenced from a single sample in a study of blood T cell repertoires in COVID-19. Data came from immunoSEQ multiplex PCR; TCRdb stores just in-frame clones and leaves some out. The sample yields some 120,000 clones, roughly 86% seen once. Sequencing was performed on peripheral blood. These receptors originate from a human donor in a cohort sampled during active COVID-19.

The chain links TRBV9 to TRBJ2-4, with unresolved D. The CDR3 has 13 amino acids. In germline, CDR1 is SGDLS, CDR2 YYNGEE. The germline V and J ends were trimmed by 0 bases and 8 bases, with 9 bases remaining between them. CDR3 sequence: CASSVEQRDIQYF. In DNA, the CDR3 is TGTGCCAGCAGCGTAGAACAGAGAGACATTCAGTACTTC.

The chain employs TRBV7-2 and TRBJ2-7; TRBD1 is a possible D gene (6 bases). Per the germline V gene, CDR1 is SGHTA and CDR2 is FQGNSA. This CDR3 has 14 amino acids. V lost 5 bases to trimming and J lost 2 bases, with 13 bases between them. The CDR3 spells CASSPRDTTYEQYF. The CDR3 DNA is TGTGCCAGCAGCCCCCGGGACACTACCTACGAGCAGTACTTC.

The chain combines TRBV4-2 with TRBJ1-5, with 7 bases aligning to TRBD1. CDR1 LGHNA and CDR2 YNFKEQ come from the germline V gene. Germline trimming cut 6 bases from V and 1 base from J; bases unmatched to any gene: 6. The CDR3 contains 15 residues. This chain's CDR3 is CASSLNRGSNQPQHF. CDR3 bases: TGTGCCAGCAGTCTCAACAGGGGAAGCAATCAGCCCCAGCATTTT.

The rearrangement links TRBV27 to TRBJ2-3; no clear D gene. Germline CDR1 is MNHEY and CDR2 is SMNVEV (reference sequence). This CDR3 is 11 amino acids long. V was pared by 1 base and J by 14 bases, with 10 bases between. CDR3: CASSLFGRGYF. As DNA, the CDR3 is TGTGCCAGCAGTTTATTTGGCAGAGGGTATTTT.

The chain joins TRBV6-5 to TRBJ2-7; TRBD1 aligns across 9 bases. With 8 bases clipped from V and 5 bases from J, the junction kept 13 bases outside the gene matches. CDR3 size: 15 residues. Germline V gene lookup returns CDR1 MNHEY and CDR2 SVGAGI. In DNA, the CDR3 is TGTGCCAGCGCTACTTGGGGACAGGGTGTCGACGAGCAGTACTTC. Translation: CASATWGQGVDEQYF.